The sequence of this T cell receptor (beta chain) was determined in a study of CD8+ T cells in alopecia areata. Study in general: Treated individuals took tofacitinib by mouth, 5 to 10 mg twice daily.

It was cDNA, reverse transcribed from extracted RNA, that served as the sequencing template. Profiling relied on immunoSEQ multiplex PCR, and the TCRdb table lists in-frame clones only, not all of them. Of some 130,000 clones in the sample, about 56% were seen once. Treatment here: oral pan-JAK inhibitor, 5-10 mg twice daily. CDR1 is SQVTM and CDR2 is ANQGSEA in the germline V gene. The CDR3 has 14 residues. V lost 4 bases and J lost 0, with 10 bases in between. This sequence was found in a human donor with alopecia areata. The genes are TRBV29-1 and TRBJ2-1; D is unclear. The specimen was CD8+ T cells sorted from blood, collected at week 4, from a patient treated with tofacitinib. The CDR3 nucleotides read TGCAGCGTTGTCGACGGAAGCTCCTACAATGAGCAGTTCTTC. Residues: CSVVDGSSYNEQFF.